Described below is a single T cell receptor (beta chain) sequence and its context. The sample belongs to a study of cytomegalovirus exposure and HLA in healthy donors. CDR3 length: 18 amino acids. Primers: 60 Vbeta forward and 13 Jbeta reverse. Sequencing was performed with immunoSEQ multiplex PCR; in TCRdb, only in-frame clones are kept and a portion is missing. The sample lists tens of thousands of clones, 75% to 90% occurring once. The chain joins TRBV21-1 to TRBJ1-3; the DNA was not compared with TRBD1, the D call given in the table. TRBV21-1 is deemed a pseudogene. The receptor was isolated from a human donor in good health. Sequenced input: PBMCs. This CDR3 reads CASSKFFTRGHSGNTIYF. Written as DNA, the CDR3 is TGTGCCAGCAGCAAATTCTTTACCAGGGGCCACTCTGGAAACACCATATATTTT.